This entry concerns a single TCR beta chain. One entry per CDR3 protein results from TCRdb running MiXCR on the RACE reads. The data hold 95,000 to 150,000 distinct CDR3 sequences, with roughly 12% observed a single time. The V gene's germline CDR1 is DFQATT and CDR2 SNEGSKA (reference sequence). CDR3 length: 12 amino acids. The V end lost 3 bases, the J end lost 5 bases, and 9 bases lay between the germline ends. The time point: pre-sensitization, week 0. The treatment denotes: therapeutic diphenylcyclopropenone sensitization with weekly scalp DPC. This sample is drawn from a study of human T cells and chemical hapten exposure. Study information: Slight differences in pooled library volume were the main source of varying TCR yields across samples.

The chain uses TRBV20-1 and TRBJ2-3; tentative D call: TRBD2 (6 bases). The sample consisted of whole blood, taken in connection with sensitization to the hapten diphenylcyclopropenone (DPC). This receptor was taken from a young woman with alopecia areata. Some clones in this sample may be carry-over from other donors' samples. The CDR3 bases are TGCAGTGCTAGGGAGGGGATAGATACGCAGTATTTT. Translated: CSAREGIDTQYF.